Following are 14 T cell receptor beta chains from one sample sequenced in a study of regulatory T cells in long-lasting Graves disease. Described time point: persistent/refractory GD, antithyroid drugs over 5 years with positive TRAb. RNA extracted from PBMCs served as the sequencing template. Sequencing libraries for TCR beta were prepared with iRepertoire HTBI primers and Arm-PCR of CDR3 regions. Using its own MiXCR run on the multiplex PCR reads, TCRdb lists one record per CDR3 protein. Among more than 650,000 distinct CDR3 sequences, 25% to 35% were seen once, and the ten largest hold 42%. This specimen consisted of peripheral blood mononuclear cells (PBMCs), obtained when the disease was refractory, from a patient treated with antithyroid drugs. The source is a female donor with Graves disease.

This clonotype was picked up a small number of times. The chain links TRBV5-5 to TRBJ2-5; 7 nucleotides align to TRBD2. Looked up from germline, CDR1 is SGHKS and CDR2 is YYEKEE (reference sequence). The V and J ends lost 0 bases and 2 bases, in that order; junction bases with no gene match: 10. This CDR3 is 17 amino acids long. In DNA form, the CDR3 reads TGTGCCAGCAGCTTGGTTCCTCAGGCGGGAGCGCAAGAGACCCAGTACTTC. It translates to CASSLVPQAGAQETQYF.

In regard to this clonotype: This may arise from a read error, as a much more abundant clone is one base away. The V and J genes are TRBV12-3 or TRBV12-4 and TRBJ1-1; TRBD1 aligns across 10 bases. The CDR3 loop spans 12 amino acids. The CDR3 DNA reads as TGTGCCGGCAGCCGGGGACAGGGGAGAGCTTTCTTT. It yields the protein CAGSRGQGRAFF.

This chain's CDR3 is CAWIMYTEAFF. CDR3 sequence (DNA): TGTGCCTGGATCATGTACACTGAAGCTTTCTTT. The rearrangement uses TRBV30 and TRBJ1-1; no clear D gene. CDR1 and CDR2 (germline): GTSNPN, SVGIG (reference sequence). The CDR3 contains 11 residues. V shed 4 bases and J shed 3 bases, with 6 bases lying between them.

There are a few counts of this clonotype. CDR3 residues: CSARAGNQPQHF. CDR3 in DNA: TGCAGTGCTAGAGCCGGCAATCAGCCCCAGCATTTT. The chain recombines TRBV20-1 with TRBJ1-5; D ambiguous. CDR1 is DFQATT and CDR2 is SNEGSKA in the germline V gene (reference sequence). CDR3 length equals 12 residues. The V and J ends lost 1 base and 2 bases respectively, with 3 bases between them.

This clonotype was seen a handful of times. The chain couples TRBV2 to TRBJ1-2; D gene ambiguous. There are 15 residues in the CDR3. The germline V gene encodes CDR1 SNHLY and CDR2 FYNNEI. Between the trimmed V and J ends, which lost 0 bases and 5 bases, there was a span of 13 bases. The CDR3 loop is CASSEAGGRIYGYTF. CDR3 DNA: TGTGCCAGCAGTGAAGCGGGTGGGAGAATTTATGGCTACACCTTC. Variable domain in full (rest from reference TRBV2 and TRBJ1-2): EPEVTQTPSHQVTQMGQEVILRCVPISNHLYFYWYRQILGQKVEFLVSFYNNEISEKSEIFDDQFSVERPDGSNFTLKIRSTKLEDSAMYFCASSEAGGRIYGYTFGSGTRLTVV.

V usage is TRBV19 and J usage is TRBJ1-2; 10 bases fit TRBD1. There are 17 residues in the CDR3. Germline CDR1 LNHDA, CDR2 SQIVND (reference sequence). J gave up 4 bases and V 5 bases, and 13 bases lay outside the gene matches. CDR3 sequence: CASSSPGQGTLFYGYTF. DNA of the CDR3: TGTGCCAGTAGTTCCCCGGGACAGGGGACTCTATTCTATGGCTACACCTTC.

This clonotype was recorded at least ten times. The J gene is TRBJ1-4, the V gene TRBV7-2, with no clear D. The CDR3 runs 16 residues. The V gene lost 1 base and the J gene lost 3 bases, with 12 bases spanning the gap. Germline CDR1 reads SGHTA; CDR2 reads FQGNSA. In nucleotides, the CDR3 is TGTGCCAGCAGCTTAGGAAGGACTAAGGCTAATGAAAAACTGTTTTTT. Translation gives CASSLGRTKANEKLFF.

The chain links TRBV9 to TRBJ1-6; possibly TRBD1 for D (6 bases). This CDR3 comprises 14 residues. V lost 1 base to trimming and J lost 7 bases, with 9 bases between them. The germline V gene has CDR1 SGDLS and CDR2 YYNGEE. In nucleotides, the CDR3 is TGTGCCAGCAGCGTACAGGGGAGCAATTCACCCCTCCACTTT. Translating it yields CASSVQGSNSPLHF.

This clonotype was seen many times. The chain's CDR3 is CASSLNRNTGELFF. The CDR3 DNA sequence: TGTGCCAGCAGCTTGAACAGAAACACCGGGGAGCTGTTTTTT. J is TRBJ2-2 and V is TRBV12-3 or TRBV12-4; D remains ambiguous. Trimming left V 6 bases short and J 2 bases short, with 10 bases between. The CDR3 has 14 residues.

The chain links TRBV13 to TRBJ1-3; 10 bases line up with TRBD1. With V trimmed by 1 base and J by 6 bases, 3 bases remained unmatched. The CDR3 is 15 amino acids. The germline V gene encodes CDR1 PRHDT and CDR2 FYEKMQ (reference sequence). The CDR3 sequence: CASSLVGQGENTIYF. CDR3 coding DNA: TGTGCCAGCAGCTTAGTTGGACAGGGGGAAAACACCATATATTTT.

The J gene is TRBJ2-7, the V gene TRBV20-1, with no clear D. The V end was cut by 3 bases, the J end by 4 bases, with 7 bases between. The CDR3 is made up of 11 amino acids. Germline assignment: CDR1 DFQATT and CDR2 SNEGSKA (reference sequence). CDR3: CSASIRYEQYF. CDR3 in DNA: TGCAGTGCTAGTATCCGTTACGAGCAGTACTTC.

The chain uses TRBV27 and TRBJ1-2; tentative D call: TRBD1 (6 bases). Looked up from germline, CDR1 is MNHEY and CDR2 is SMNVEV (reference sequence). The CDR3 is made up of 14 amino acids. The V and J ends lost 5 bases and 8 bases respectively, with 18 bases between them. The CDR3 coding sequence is TGTGCCAGCAGTGGTACGGGACACCGAGGGGGCTACACCTTC. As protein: CASSGTGHRGGYTF.

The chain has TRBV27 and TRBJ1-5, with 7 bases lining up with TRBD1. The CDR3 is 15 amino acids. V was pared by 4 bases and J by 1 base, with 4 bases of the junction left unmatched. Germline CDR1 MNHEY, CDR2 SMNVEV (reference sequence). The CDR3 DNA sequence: TGTGCCAGCAGTTCACAGACAGGGAGCAATCAGCCCCAGCATTTT. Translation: CASSSQTGSNQPQHF.

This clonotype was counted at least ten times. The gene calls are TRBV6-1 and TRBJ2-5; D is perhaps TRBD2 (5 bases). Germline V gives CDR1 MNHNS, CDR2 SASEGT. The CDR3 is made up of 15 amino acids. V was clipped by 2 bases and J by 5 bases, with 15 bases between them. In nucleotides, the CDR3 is TGTGCCAGCAGTGAAAGGGAGTACCCCAGGGAGACCCAGTACTTC. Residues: CASSEREYPRETQYF.